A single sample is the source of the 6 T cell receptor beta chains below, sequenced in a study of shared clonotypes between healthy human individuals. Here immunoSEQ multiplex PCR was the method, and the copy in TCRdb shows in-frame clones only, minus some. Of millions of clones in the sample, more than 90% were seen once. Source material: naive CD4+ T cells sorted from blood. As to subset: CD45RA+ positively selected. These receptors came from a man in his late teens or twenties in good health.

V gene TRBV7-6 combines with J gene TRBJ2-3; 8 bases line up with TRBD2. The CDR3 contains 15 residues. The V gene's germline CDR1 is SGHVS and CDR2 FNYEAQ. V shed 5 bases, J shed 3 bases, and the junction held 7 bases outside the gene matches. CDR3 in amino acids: CASSRAGAGTDTQYF. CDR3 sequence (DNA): TGTGCCAGCAGCCGAGCGGGAGCCGGGACAGATACGCAGTATTTT.

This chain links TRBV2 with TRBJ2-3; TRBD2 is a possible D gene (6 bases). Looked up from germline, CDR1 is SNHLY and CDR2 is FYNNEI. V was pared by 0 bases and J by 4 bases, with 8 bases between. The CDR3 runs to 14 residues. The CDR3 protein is CASSEATGADTQYF. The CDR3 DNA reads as TGTGCCAGCAGTGAAGCGACGGGAGCAGATACGCAGTATTTT.

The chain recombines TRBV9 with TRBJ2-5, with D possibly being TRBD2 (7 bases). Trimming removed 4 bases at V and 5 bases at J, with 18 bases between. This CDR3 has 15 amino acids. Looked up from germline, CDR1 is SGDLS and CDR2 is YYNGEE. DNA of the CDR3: TGTGCCAGCAGCTCCCAAGGGGGGGCCTACGAGACCCAGTACTTC. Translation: CASSSQGGAYETQYF.

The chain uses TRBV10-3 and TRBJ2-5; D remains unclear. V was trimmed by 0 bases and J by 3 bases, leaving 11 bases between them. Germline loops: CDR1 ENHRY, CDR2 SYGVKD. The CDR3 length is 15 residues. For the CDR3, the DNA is TGTGCCATCAGTGAGTCGGATCAGACAAAAGAGACCCAGTACTTC. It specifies CAISESDQTKETQYF.

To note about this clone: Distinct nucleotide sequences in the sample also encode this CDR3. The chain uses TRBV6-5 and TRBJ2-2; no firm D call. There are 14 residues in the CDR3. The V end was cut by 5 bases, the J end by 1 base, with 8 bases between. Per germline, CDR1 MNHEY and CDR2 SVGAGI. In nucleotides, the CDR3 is TGTGCCAGCAGTCCCGGTGGGAACACCGGGGAGCTGTTTTTT. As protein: CASSPGGNTGELFF.

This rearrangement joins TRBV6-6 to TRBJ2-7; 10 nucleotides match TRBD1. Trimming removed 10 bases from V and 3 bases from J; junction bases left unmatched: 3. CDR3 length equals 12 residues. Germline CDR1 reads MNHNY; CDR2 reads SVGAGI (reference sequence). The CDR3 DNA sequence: TGTGCCACTCGGACAGGGGGCTACGAGCAGTACTTC. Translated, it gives CATRTGGYEQYF.